The 30 T cell receptor beta chains given below trace back to one sample, sequenced in a study of radiation and T cells in renal cell carcinoma (TCRdb year 2020). What this sample's time point label stands for: baseline pretreatment blood. The sample's treatment or condition label, in plain terms: 15 Gy SBRT to primary tumor, nephrectomy 4 weeks later. Libraries came from the immunoSEQ multiplex PCR assay. Here the immuneACCESS table is served through TCRdb, limited to in-frame sequences with V and J called. Missing clones are a known gap in these copies; in checked studies unresolved V genes cover under half, and the rest lacks a known reason. The table for this sample lists about 130,000 clones; about 88% of them were counted only once. More than 10% of the sample comes from the top ten. Source: blood, taken from a patient whose treatment included radiotherapy and nephrectomy. Source of these receptors: a woman aged 45 to 65 with renal cell carcinoma.

This sequence joins TRBV5-1 and TRBJ1-2; TRBD1 might be the D (6 bases). V was trimmed by 4 bases and J by 8 bases, leaving 18 bases between them. CDR3 length: 14 residues. CDR1 is SGHRS, CDR2 YFSETQ, per germline. Here the CDR3 DNA reads TGCGCCAGCAGCCTGGACAGAGCCTTGGGGGGCTACACCTTC. As protein: CASSLDRALGGYTF. The complete variable domain, with remaining parts taken from reference TRBV5-1 and TRBJ1-2, reads KAGVTQTPRYLIKTRGQQVTLSCSPISGHRSVSWYQQTPGQGLQFLFEYFSETQRNKGNFPGRFSGRQFSNSRSEMNVSTLELGDSALYLCASSLDRALGGYTFGSGTRLTVV.

The CDR3, as DNA: TGTGCCAGCAGCTTAAGCGGGGGTTACAATGAGCAGTTCTTC. This translates into CASSLSGGYNEQFF. This chain uses TRBV6-5 with TRBJ2-1, with 8 positions matching TRBD2. V was pared by 6 bases and J by 4 bases, with 5 bases of the junction left unmatched. CDR3 length equals 14 residues. Germline lookup yields CDR1 MNHEY and CDR2 SVGAGI.

V usage is TRBV7-2 and J usage is TRBJ1-2; D ambiguous. This CDR3 comprises 13 residues. V was shortened by 4 bases and J by 7 bases, with 13 bases between the two germline ends. Germline V gene sequence: CDR1 SGHTA, CDR2 FQGNSA. CDR3 protein: CASSSPGIGGYTF. CDR3 DNA: TGTGCCAGCAGCTCCCCGGGGATCGGTGGCTACACCTTC.

The J gene is TRBJ1-5, the V gene TRBV2; possible D gene TRBD1, 5 bases. The CDR3 contains 14 residues. Trimming shortened V by 6 bases and J by 4 bases, and 13 bases separated the two germline ends. Germline values: CDR1 SNHLY, CDR2 FYNNEI. CDR3 residues: CASRGQNGNQPQHF. The CDR3 DNA is TGTGCCAGCAGAGGACAAAACGGAAATCAGCCCCAGCATTTT. The whole variable domain, filled in from reference TRBV2 and TRBJ1-5, reads EPEVTQTPSHQVTQMGQEVILRCVPISNHLYFYWYRQILGQKVEFLVSFYNNEISEKSEIFDDQFSVERPDGSNFTLKIRSTKLEDSAMYFCASRGQNGNQPQHFGDGTRLSIL.

V is TRBV7-9 and J is TRBJ1-2; TRBD1 might be the D (6 bases). Trimming cost V 1 base and J 7 bases, with 10 bases left between them. Germline lookup yields CDR1 SEHNR and CDR2 FQNEAQ (reference sequence). The length of the CDR3 is 13 residues. The CDR3 loop is CASSLDRVSGYTF. CDR3 DNA sequence: TGTGCCAGCAGCTTAGACAGGGTCTCTGGCTACACCTTC.

This clone was detected once. The chain has TRBV6-1 and TRBJ2-5; tentative D call: TRBD2 (7 bases). Trimming removed 3 bases at V and 6 bases at J, with 14 bases between. The germline V gene has CDR1 MNHNS and CDR2 SASEGT. The CDR3 runs to 14 residues. The chain's CDR3 is CASSDGGALKTQYF. The CDR3 region has the DNA TGTGCCAGCAGTGATGGGGGGGCTTTGAAGACCCAGTACTTC.

This clone has a handful of counts. The chain carries TRBV9 and TRBJ1-1; D call uncertain. CDR1 SGDLS and CDR2 YYNGEE come from the germline V gene. There are 15 residues in the CDR3. The germline V and J ends were trimmed by 0 bases and 9 bases, with 18 bases remaining between them. The CDR3 nucleotides read TGTGCCAGCAGCGTAGAGGACGGTTCATACACAAAAGCTTTCTTT. It encodes CASSVEDGSYTKAFF. Drawing the rest from reference TRBV9 and TRBJ1-1, the complete variable domain is DSGVTQTPKHLITATGQRVTLRCSPRSGDLSVYWYQQSLDQGLQFLIQYYNGEERAKGNILERFSAQQFPDLHSELNLSSLELGDSALYFCASSVEDGSYTKAFFGQGTRLTVV.

The V gene is TRBV5-5, the J gene TRBJ2-3; TRBD2 matches at 11 bases. The CDR3 extends over 18 amino acids. Germline V CDR1 and CDR2: SGHKS, YYEKEE (reference sequence). Trimming at V came to 0 bases and at J to 5 bases, leaving 11 bases not matched to a gene. CDR3 nucleotides: TGTGCCAGCAGCTTGGCCGGTTTTAGCGGGGGGGCCATAGATACGCAGTATTTT. Its protein is CASSLAGFSGGAIDTQYF.

This clone is a singleton in its sample. The chain is built from TRBV27 and TRBJ1-5, with TRBD1 matching over 10 bases. CDR1 is MNHEY and CDR2 is SMNVEV in the germline V gene (reference sequence). The CDR3 is made up of 16 amino acids. With 5 bases clipped from V and 5 bases from J, the junction kept 9 bases outside the gene matches. The CDR3: CASSAIGTGDHQPQHF. The CDR3 nucleotides are TGTGCCAGCAGTGCAATCGGGACAGGGGATCATCAGCCCCAGCATTTT.

The chain combines TRBV5-4 with TRBJ1-2; weak D call: TRBD1 (5 bases). The CDR3 extends over 15 amino acids. V was shortened by 4 bases and J by 8 bases, with 21 bases between the two germline ends. Looked up from germline, CDR1 is SGHNT and CDR2 is YYREEE (reference sequence). The CDR3 sequence is CASSGAGQASTGYTF. Here the CDR3 DNA reads TGTGCCAGCAGCGGGGCCGGGCAGGCCTCCACAGGCTACACCTTC.

The rearrangement links TRBV7-9 to TRBJ2-7; D perhaps matches TRBD1 (6 bases). Germline V gene sequence: CDR1 SEHNR, CDR2 FQNEAQ (reference sequence). Trimming removed 3 bases from V and 2 bases from J, with 8 bases in between. CDR3 length equals 13 residues. CDR3 DNA sequence: TGTGCCAGCAGCTTCCCAGGGGCCTACGAGCAGTACTTC. It is translated as CASSFPGAYEQYF.

This clone was seen more than once but under ten times. J is TRBJ1-2 and V is TRBV18; D is unclear. V was shortened by 0 bases and J by 4 bases, with 9 bases between the two germline ends. Germline CDR1 and CDR2: KGHSH and LQKENI. This CDR3 is built from 14 residues. The CDR3 reads CASSPPASGYGYTF. The DNA of the CDR3 is TGTGCCAGCTCACCACCAGCGAGTGGCTATGGCTACACCTTC.

The chain couples TRBV28 to TRBJ1-6; no reliable D call. The germline gives CDR1 MDHEN, CDR2 SYDVKM. V was clipped by 3 bases and J by 7 bases, with 10 bases between them. The CDR3 consists of 14 residues. CDR3 coding DNA: TGTGCCAGCAGTTTTCGGCACCAAAATTCACCCCTCCACTTT. It yields the protein CASSFRHQNSPLHF.

The J gene is TRBJ1-1, the V gene TRBV10-2, with D uncertain. Germline CDR1 reads WSHSY; CDR2 reads SAAADI. The CDR3 runs to 12 residues. V lost 6 bases to trimming and J lost 8 bases, with 13 bases between them. CDR3 amino acids: CASSTDLPEAFF. The CDR3 DNA sequence: TGCGCCAGCAGCACAGATTTGCCCGAAGCTTTCTTT.

V usage is TRBV9 and J usage is TRBJ2-1, with 7 positions matching TRBD2. The CDR3 runs to 18 residues. With 0 bases clipped from V and 5 bases from J, the junction kept 14 bases outside the gene matches. Germline V gene data show CDR1 as SGDLS and CDR2 as YYNGEE. CDR3 residues: CASSVETGGRAANNEQFF. For the CDR3, the DNA is TGTGCCAGCAGCGTAGAAACCGGGGGGAGGGCGGCAAACAATGAGCAGTTCTTC.

The chain carries TRBV29-1 and TRBJ2-3; the D gene is possibly TRBD2 (6 bases). Germline V gene lookup returns CDR1 SQVTM and CDR2 ANQGSEA. The CDR3 is made up of 15 amino acids. V lost 6 bases to trimming and J lost 0 bases, with 16 bases between them. CDR3 residues: CSVALLASSTDTQYF. Here the CDR3 DNA reads TGCAGCGTCGCCCTCCTAGCGTCTAGCACAGATACGCAGTATTTT.

The chain uses TRBV4-1 and TRBJ2-2, with D unresolved. From germline, CDR1 is MGHRA and CDR2 YSYEKL. The CDR3 is 15 residues long. V gave up 3 bases and J gave up 8 bases, with 16 bases separating them. In DNA form, the CDR3 reads TGCGCCAGCAGCCAGCGTACTGGTCATGGGGGGGAGCTGTTTTTT. The encoded protein is CASSQRTGHGGELFF.

The rearrangement joins TRBV6-5 to TRBJ1-2; the D is unclear. The CDR3 extends over 15 amino acids. The V and J ends lost 2 bases and 2 bases respectively, with 12 bases between them. From germline, CDR1 is MNHEY and CDR2 SVGAGI. The CDR3 coding sequence is TGTGCCAGCAGTTACGATTTTAGGGAGAACTATGGCTACACCTTC. This encodes CASSYDFRENYGYTF.

V usage is TRBV5-6 and J usage is TRBJ1-6; D not certain. Germline V gives CDR1 SGHDT, CDR2 YYEEEE. This CDR3 comprises 16 residues. Trimming left V 0 bases short and J 2 bases short, with 9 bases between. The CDR3 sequence is CASSLAGSPYNSPLHF. The CDR3 DNA sequence: TGTGCCAGCAGCTTGGCGGGGAGCCCCTATAATTCACCCCTCCACTTT.

This clone has more than one count but fewer than ten. The chain carries TRBV5-4 and TRBJ1-2; D uncertain. The CDR3 sequence is 16 residues long. The V end lost 0 bases, the J end lost 6 bases, and 18 bases lay between the germline ends. Germline loops: CDR1 SGHNT, CDR2 YYREEE (reference sequence). CDR3 sequence reads: CASSLEVTPRRDGYTF. CDR3 DNA sequence: TGTGCCAGCAGCTTGGAGGTCACTCCACGTCGGGATGGCTACACCTTC.

The chain has TRBV7-9 and TRBJ2-7; TRBD1 agrees at 8 bases. The CDR3 is 14 residues long. Unmatched junction bases numbered 8, after V lost 5 bases and J lost 5 bases. The germline V gene has CDR1 SEHNR and CDR2 FQNEAQ (reference sequence). The chain's CDR3 is CASSDGQGSDEQYF. CDR3 DNA: TGTGCCAGCAGCGATGGACAGGGCAGCGACGAGCAGTACTTC.

The chain combines TRBV5-4 with TRBJ1-2, with 7 bases that match TRBD1. The CDR3 extends over 15 amino acids. Germline trimming cut 4 bases from V and 1 base from J; bases unmatched to any gene: 7. Germline CDR1 and CDR2: SGHNT and YYREEE (reference sequence). CDR3 DNA sequence: TGTGCCAGCAGCCATCGGACAGGCAATAACTATGGCTACACCTTC. Translating gives CASSHRTGNNYGYTF.

The chain carries TRBV2 and TRBJ2-4; D not resolved. The CDR3 is 12 residues long. CDR1 is SNHLY and CDR2 is FYNNEI in the germline V gene. V was shortened by 6 bases and J by 9 bases, with 12 bases between the two germline ends. CDR3 loop: CASSTYSVIQYF. CDR3 coding DNA: TGTGCCAGCAGCACGTACTCGGTCATTCAGTACTTC.

Only one count was recorded for this clone. The rearrangement uses TRBV6-5 and TRBJ2-5; D is perhaps TRBD1 (5 bases). V was trimmed by 0 bases and J by 5 bases, leaving 10 bases between them. The CDR3 runs to 14 residues. Germline loops: CDR1 MNHEY, CDR2 SVGAGI. The chain's CDR3 is CASSYSNKGETQYF. CDR3 nucleotide sequence: TGTGCCAGCAGTTACTCGAATAAGGGGGAGACCCAGTACTTC.

This chain links TRBV6-1 with TRBJ2-2; no reliable D call. This CDR3 is 16 amino acids long. Trimming removed 0 bases at V and 5 bases at J, with 13 bases between. CDR1 and CDR2 (germline): MNHNS, SASEGT. CDR3 in DNA: TGTGCCAGCAGTGAAGCGCTTGTCCGTGGGACCGGGGAGCTGTTTTTT. Protein sequence: CASSEALVRGTGELFF.

The table lists this clone with a count of one. The rearrangement links TRBV4-1 to TRBJ2-2; no reliable D call. This CDR3 comprises 12 residues. The V end was cut by 2 bases, the J end by 5 bases, with 3 bases between. Germline V gene lookup returns CDR1 MGHRA and CDR2 YSYEKL. CDR3 in DNA: TGCGCCAGCAGCCAAACGACCGGGGAGCTGTTTTTT. Translation gives CASSQTTGELFF.

V usage is TRBV4-1 and J usage is TRBJ2-1; no firm D call. This CDR3 has 14 residues. Trimming stripped 0 bases from V and 9 bases from J, with 12 bases between. Germline V CDR1 and CDR2: MGHRA, YSYEKL. CDR3 in DNA: TGCGCCAGCAGCCAAGATCTGAACTCCCTTGAGCAGTTCTTC. It translates to CASSQDLNSLEQFF.

This clone was detected a few times. The genes are TRBV5-4 and TRBJ1-6, with 7 bases identical to TRBD1. Trimming removed 1 base from V and 11 bases from J; junction bases left unmatched: 9. The CDR3 contains 15 residues. Germline values: CDR1 SGHNT, CDR2 YYREEE (reference sequence). CDR3 sequence (DNA): TGTGCCAGCAGCTTGCAGGGGGTCGGGTTGGCACCCCTCCACTTT. This gives the protein CASSLQGVGLAPLHF.

The genes are TRBV14 and TRBJ1-3; D is perhaps TRBD1 (5 bases). CDR1 is SGHDN and CDR2 is FVKESK in the germline V gene. The CDR3 extends over 15 amino acids. Trimming removed 3 bases at V and 2 bases at J, with 11 bases between. The CDR3 DNA reads TGTGCCAGCAGCCAGGCTGCGGGGCCTGGAAACACCATATATTTT. It specifies CASSQAAGPGNTIYF.

V and J are TRBV7-8 and TRBJ1-5; D may be TRBD1 (5 bases). The germline V gene encodes CDR1 SGHVS and CDR2 FQNEAQ. The CDR3 loop spans 15 amino acids. V lost 5 bases to trimming and J lost 5 bases, with 16 bases between them. The DNA of the CDR3 is TGTGCCAGCAGCAGCAGGGATTCCCGCGATCAGCCCCAGCATTTT. Translation: CASSSRDSRDQPQHF.